The sequence of this T cell receptor beta chain was determined in a study of resident and recirculating memory T cells in vitiligo. In the study overall: Samples were epidermis from two lesional and two nonlesional sites, plus PBMCs.

Patients who had received treatment within the previous three months were excluded. The repertoire was sequenced with immunoSEQ multiplex PCR; TCRdb's copy has only in-frame clones and lacks some. The sample lists 75,000 to 95,000 clones; about 90% were seen once. V gave up 2 bases and J gave up 4 bases, with 14 bases separating them. The CDR3 is 15 amino acids. CDR1 is MNHEY and CDR2 is SVGAGI in the germline V gene. This receptor was identified in a male donor with vitiligo. Input material: blood. V is TRBV6-5 and J is TRBJ1-2; D unclear. Here the CDR3 reads CASSYEQYDLYGYTF. Written as DNA, the CDR3 is TGTGCCAGCAGTTACGAACAGTATGATCTCTATGGCTACACCTTC.